This section outlines one TCR beta chain sequence together with its context. Its antigen target is currently unknown. One base away there is no much larger clone; base qualities are not given. This entry is derived from a study of T-cell reconstitution after alpha-beta-depleted transplantation in children (TCRdb year 2016). About the full investigation: Using TCR repertoire profiling, the study quantitatively followed how T-cell immune reconstitution unfolded in children after TCRalphabeta/CD19-depleted allogeneic hematopoietic cell transplantation. Overall results and qualifications from the work: The frequencies of hyperexpanded clones fell over the following months, and after one year, T-cell counts and TCRbeta diversity were mostly attributed to newly produced T cells. The high TCRbeta diversity at day 60 in some patients was ascribed to recipient T cells and intrathymic progenitors that had survived conditioning. Apparently early alphabetaT-cell count recovery about two months after transplant reportedly relied on only several hundred rapidly expanded clones derived from non-depleted graft cells.

The germline V gene (reference sequence) gives CDR1 as LNHNV and CDR2 as YYDKDF. Reading from cysteine to phenylalanine, the CDR3 counts 13 amino acids. The sequence is cut down to CDR3 DNA, 39 bases in frame from base 1. V is shortened by 5 bases, J by 10 bases, and the region joining them spans 17 bases. The treatment or condition label of this sample denotes: allogeneic hematopoietic cell transplantation with graft depleted of TCRalphabeta T cells and CD19 B cells. TCRalphabeta/CD19-depleted allogeneic hematopoietic cell grafts were given to the transplant recipients, all of whom were children. Library method: PCR. For sequencing, an Illumina HiSeq 2500 was employed. TCR library preparation used molecular barcoding, with unique molecular identifiers applied to normalize quantification of the TCRbeta repertoire. TCRdb trimmed the raw reads at Q25, called clones with MiXCR and kept productive beta chains. Records with the same CDR3 protein are collapsed into one entry carrying the most frequent genes and DNA. The sample yields around 960,000 distinct CDR3 sequences; about 29% were counted once. The ten largest clones add up to 28% of the sample.

The clonotype comes from a boy less than two years old who had a stem cell transplant for SCID, so the T cells may come from the graft donor. The specimen was PBMCs, mostly from graft donor cells, collected 360 days after TCRalphabeta/CD19-depleted stem cell transplant. The chain was built from TRBV15 and TRBJ1-1, and perhaps TRBD1 as D gene, on 5 matching bases. The nucleotides read TGTGCCACCAGCCCTCGTGGGACCGCGTCAGCTTTCTTT. Its amino acids are CATSPRGTASAFF.